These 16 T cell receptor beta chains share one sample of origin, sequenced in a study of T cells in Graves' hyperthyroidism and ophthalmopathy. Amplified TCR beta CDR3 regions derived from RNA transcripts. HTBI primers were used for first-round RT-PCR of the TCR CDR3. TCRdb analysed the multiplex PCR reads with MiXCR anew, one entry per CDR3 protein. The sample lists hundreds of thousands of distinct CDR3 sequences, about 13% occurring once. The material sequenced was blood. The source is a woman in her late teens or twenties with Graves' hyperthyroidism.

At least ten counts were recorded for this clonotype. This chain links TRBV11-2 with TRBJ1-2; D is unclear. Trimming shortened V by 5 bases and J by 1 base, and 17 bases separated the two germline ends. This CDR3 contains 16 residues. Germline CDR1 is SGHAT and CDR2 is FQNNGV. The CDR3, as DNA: TGTGCCAGCAGCCACCCCGGGCGGCAGCTTAACTATGGCTACACCTTC. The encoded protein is CASSHPGRQLNYGYTF.

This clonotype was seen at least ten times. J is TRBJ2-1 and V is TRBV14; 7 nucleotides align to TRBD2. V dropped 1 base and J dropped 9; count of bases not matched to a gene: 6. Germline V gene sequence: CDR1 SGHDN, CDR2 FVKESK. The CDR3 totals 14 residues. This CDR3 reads CASSQVGGPGEQFF. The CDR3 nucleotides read TGTGCCAGCAGCCAAGTGGGAGGGCCGGGTGAGCAGTTCTTC.

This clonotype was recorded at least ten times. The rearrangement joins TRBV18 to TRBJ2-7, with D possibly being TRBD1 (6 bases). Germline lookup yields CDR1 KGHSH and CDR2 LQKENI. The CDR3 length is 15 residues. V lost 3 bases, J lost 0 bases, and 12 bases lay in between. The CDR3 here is CASSPPDRSSYEQYF. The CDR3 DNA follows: TGTGCCAGCTCACCTCCGGACAGAAGCTCCTACGAGCAGTACTTC.

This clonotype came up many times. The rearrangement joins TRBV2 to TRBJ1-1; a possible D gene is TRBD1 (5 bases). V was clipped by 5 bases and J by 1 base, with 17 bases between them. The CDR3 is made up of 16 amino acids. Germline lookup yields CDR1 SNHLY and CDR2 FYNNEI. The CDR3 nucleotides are TGTGCCAGCAGTCTGCTTGGGGGGGAAGGGAACACTGAAGCTTTCTTT. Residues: CASSLLGGEGNTEAFF.

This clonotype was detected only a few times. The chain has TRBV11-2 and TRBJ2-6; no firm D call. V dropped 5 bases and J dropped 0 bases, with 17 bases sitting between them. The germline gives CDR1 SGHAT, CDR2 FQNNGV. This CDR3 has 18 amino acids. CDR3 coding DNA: TGTGCCAGCAGCCGTCGGACGTTCTTTAGCTCTGGGGCCAACGTCCTGACTTTC. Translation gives CASSRRTFFSSGANVLTF.

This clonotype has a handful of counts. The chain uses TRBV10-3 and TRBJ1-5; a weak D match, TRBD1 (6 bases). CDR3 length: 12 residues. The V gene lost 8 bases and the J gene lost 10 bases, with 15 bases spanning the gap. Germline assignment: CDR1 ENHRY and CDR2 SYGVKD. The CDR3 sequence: CAIGSEGGPQHF. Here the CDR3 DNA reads TGTGCCATCGGCTCCGAGGGGGGCCCCCAGCATTTT.

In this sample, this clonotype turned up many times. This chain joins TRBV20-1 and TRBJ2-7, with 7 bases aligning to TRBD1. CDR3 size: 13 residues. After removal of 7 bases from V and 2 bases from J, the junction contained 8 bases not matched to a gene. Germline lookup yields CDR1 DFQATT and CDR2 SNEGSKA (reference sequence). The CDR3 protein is CSVRQGLTYEQYF. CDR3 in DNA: TGCAGTGTAAGACAGGGCCTTACCTACGAGCAGTACTTC.

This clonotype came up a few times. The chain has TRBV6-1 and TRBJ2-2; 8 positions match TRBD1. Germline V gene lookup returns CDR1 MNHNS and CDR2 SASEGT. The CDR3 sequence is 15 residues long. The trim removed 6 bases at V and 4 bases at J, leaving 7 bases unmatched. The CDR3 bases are TGTGCCAGCAGGACAGGGGTTTGGAGCACCGGGGAGCTGTTTTTT. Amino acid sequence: CASRTGVWSTGELFF.

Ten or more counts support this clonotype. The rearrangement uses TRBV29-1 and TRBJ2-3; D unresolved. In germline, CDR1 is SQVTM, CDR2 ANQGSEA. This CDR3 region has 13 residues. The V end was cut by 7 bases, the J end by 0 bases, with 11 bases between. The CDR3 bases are TGCAGCGGCACTGACACAAGCACAGATACGCAGTATTTT. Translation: CSGTDTSTDTQYF.

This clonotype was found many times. In DNA, the CDR3 is TGTGCCAGCAGCTGGATCCACGGGGAGACCCAGTACTTC. Its protein is CASSWIHGETQYF. This chain uses TRBV7-2 with TRBJ2-5, with D hard to call. Deletions cut 4 bases from V and 5 bases from J, with 11 bases between. Germline CDR1 is SGHTA and CDR2 is FQGNSA. The CDR3 is made up of 13 amino acids.

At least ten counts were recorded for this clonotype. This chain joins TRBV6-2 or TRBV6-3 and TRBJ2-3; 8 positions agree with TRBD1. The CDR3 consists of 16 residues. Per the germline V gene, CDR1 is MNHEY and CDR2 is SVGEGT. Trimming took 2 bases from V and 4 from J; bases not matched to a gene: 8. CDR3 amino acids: CASSYQWGQVADTQYF. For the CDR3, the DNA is TGTGCCAGCAGTTACCAGTGGGGACAGGTCGCAGATACGCAGTATTTT.

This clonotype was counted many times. The CDR3 DNA reads TGTGCCTGGAGTGTACAACGGACTTCAGATAGCAATCAGCCCCAGCATTTT. It translates to CAWSVQRTSDSNQPQHF. This chain uses TRBV30 with TRBJ1-5; D is unresolved. CDR3 length equals 17 residues. V gave up 0 bases and J gave up 0 bases, with 15 bases separating them. From germline, CDR1 is GTSNPN and CDR2 SVGIG (reference sequence).

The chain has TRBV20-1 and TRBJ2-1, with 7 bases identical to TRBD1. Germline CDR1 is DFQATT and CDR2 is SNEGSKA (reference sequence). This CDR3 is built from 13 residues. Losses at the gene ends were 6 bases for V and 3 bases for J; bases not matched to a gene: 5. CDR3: CSAAGTDYNEQFF. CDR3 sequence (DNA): TGCAGTGCAGCCGGGACAGACTACAATGAGCAGTTCTTC.

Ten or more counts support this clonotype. The CDR3: CASSYRGPTDTQYF. In DNA form, the CDR3 reads TGTGCCAGCAGCTACAGGGGGCCCACAGATACGCAGTATTTT. V gene TRBV11-3 combines with J gene TRBJ2-3; 9 bases match TRBD1. Germline V gene lookup returns CDR1 SGHNT and CDR2 YENEEA. The length of the CDR3 is 14 residues. V shed 4 bases and J 2 bases; nucleotides not matched to a gene: 1.

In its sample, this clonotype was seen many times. The CDR3 reads CASSYATGLVGTEAFF. The DNA of the CDR3 is TGTGCCAGCAGTTACGCTACAGGGCTAGTAGGGACTGAAGCTTTCTTT. The gene calls are TRBV6-2 or TRBV6-3 and TRBJ1-1, with a tentative D call TRBD1 (6 bases). With 2 bases removed from V and 5 bases from J, the gap between germline ends came to 18 bases. Germline CDR1 and CDR2: MNHEY and SVGEGT. CDR3 length: 16 amino acids.

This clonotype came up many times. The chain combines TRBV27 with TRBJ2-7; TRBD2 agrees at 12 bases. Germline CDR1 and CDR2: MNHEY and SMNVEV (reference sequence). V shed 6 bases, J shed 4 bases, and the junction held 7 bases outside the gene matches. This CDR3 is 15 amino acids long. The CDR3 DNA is TGTGCCAGCAGCCAAGGACTAGCGGGACCTTACGAGCAGTACTTC. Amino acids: CASSQGLAGPYEQYF.